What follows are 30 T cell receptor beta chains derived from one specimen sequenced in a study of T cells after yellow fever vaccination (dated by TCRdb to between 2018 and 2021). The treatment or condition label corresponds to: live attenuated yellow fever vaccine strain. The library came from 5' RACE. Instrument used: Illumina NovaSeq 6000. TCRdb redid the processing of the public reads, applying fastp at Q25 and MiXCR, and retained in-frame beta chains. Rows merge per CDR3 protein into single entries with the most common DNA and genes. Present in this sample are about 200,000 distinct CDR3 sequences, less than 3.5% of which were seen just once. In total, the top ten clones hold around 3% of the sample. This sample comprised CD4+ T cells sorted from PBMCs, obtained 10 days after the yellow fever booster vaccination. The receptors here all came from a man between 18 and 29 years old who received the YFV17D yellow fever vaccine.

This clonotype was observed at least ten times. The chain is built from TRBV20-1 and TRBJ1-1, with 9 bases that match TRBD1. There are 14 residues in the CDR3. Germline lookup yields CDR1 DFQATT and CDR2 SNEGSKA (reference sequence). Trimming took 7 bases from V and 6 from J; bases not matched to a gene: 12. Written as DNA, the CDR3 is TGCAGTGTCAAACGCCCACAGGGGGCTTCTGAAGCTTTCTTT. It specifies CSVKRPQGASEAFF.

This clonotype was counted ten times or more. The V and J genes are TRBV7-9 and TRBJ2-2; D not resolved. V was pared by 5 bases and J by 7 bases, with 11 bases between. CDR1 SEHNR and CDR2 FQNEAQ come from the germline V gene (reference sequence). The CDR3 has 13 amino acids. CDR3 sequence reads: CASSLNSHGELFF. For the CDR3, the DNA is TGTGCCAGCAGCCTCAACAGTCACGGGGAGCTGTTTTTT.

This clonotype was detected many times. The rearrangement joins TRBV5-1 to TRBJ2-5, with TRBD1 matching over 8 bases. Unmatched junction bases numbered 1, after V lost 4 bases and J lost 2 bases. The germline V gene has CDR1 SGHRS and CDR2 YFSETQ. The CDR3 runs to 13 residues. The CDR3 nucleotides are TGCGCCAGCAGCCGACAGGGGCAAGAGACCCAGTACTTC. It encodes CASSRQGQETQYF.

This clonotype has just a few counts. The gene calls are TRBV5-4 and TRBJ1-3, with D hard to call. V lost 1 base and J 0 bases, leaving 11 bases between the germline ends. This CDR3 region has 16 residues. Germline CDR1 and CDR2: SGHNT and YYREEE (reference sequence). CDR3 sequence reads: CASSLPTATSGNTIYF. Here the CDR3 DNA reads TGTGCCAGCAGCTTGCCGACGGCGACCTCTGGAAACACCATATATTTT.

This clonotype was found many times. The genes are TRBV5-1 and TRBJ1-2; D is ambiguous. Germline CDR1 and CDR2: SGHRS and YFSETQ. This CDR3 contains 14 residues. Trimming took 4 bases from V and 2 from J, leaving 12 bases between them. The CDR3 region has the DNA TGCGCCAGCAGCCCCACCTCGGACAACTATGGCTACACCTTC. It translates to CASSPTSDNYGYTF.

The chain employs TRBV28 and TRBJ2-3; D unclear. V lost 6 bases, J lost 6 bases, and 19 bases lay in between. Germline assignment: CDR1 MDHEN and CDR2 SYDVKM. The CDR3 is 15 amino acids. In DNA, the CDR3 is TGTGCCAGCAGCGTACCGGGTTACACGACGGATACGCAGTATTTT. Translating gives CASSVPGYTTDTQYF.

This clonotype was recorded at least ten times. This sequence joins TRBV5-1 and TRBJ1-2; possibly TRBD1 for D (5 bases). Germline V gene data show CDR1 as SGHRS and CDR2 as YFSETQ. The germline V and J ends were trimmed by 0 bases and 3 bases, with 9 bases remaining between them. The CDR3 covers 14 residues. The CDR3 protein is CASSLDGGDYGYTF. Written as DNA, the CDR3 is TGCGCCAGCAGCTTGGATGGGGGGGACTATGGCTACACCTTC.

The CDR3 spells CASRSGAAGADTQYF. CDR3 DNA: TGTGCCAGCAGATCCGGTGCAGCGGGGGCAGATACGCAGTATTTT. V and J are TRBV28 and TRBJ2-3; TRBD2 aligns across 8 bases. The ends lost 6 bases at V and 4 bases at J; junction bases unmatched: 9. Germline assignment: CDR1 MDHEN and CDR2 SYDVKM. This CDR3 has 15 residues.

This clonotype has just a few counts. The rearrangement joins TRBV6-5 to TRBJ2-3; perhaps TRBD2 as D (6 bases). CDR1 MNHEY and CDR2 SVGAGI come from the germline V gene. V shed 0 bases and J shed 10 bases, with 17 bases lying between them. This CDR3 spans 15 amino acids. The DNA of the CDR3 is TGTGCCAGCAGTTACTCGAATGTCGGGGACTTCCCGCAGTATTTT. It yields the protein CASSYSNVGDFPQYF.

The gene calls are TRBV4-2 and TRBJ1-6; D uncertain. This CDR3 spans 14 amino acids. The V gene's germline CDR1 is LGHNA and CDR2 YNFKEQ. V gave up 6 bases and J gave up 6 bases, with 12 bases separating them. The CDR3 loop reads CASRPAFLNSPLHF. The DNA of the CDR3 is TGTGCCAGCAGGCCAGCGTTCCTTAATTCACCCCTCCACTTT.

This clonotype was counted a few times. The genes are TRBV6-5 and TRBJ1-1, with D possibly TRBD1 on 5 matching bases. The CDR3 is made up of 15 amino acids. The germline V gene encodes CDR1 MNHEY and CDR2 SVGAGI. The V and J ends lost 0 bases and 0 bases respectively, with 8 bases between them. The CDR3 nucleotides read TGTGCCAGCAGTTACTCAGGGACGATGAACACTGAAGCTTTCTTT. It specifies CASSYSGTMNTEAFF.

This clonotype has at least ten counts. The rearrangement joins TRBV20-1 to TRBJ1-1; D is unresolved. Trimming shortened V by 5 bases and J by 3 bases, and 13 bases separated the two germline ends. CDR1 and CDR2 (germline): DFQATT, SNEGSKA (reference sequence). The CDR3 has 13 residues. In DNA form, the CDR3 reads TGCAGTGCTCGGAGGAGAAGGGACACTGAAGCTTTCTTT. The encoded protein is CSARRRRDTEAFF.

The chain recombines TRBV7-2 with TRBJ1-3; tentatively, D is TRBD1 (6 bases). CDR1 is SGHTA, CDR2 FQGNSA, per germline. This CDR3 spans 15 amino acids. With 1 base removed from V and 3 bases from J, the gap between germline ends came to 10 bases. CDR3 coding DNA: TGTGCCAGCAGCTTAGACTCGACAGGTGGAAACACCATATATTTT. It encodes CASSLDSTGGNTIYF.

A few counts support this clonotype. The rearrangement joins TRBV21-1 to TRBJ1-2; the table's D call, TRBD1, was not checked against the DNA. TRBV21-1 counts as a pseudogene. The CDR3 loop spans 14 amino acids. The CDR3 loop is CASTFRQGDYGYTF. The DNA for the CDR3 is TGTGCCAGCACCTTTAGACAGGGAGACTATGGCTACACCTTC.

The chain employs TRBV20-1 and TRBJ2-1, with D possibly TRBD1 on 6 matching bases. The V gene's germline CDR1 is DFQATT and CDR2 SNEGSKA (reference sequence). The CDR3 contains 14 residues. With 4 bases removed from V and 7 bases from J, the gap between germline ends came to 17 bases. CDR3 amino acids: CSATGPQGRNEQFF. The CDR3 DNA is TGCAGTGCTACGGGCCCACAGGGTAGGAATGAGCAGTTCTTC.

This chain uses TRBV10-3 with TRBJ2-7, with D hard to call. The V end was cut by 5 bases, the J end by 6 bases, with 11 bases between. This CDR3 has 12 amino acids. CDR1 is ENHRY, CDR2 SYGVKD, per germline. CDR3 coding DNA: TGTGCCATCAGTACGCCGGGTCTCGAGCAGTACGTC. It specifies CAISTPGLEQYV.

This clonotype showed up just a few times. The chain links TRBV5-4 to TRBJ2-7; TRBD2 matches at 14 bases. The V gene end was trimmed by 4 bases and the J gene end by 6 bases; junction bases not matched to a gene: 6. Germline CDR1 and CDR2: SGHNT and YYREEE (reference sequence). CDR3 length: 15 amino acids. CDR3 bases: TGTGCCAGCAGCCAGGGACTAGCGGGGGCCGGCGAGCAGTACTTC. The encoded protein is CASSQGLAGAGEQYF.

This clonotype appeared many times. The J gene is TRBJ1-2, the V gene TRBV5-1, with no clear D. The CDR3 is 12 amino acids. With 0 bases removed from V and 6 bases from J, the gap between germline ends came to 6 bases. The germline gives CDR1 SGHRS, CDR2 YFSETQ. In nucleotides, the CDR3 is TGCGCCAGCAGCTTGGACGGGGATGGCTACACCTTC. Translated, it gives CASSLDGDGYTF.

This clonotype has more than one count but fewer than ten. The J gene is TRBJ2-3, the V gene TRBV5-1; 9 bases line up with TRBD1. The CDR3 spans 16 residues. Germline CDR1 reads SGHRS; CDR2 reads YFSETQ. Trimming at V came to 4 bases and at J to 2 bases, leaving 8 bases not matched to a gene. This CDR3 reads CASSVDRGIDTDTQYF. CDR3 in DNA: TGCGCCAGCAGCGTGGACAGGGGTATAGACACAGATACGCAGTATTTT.

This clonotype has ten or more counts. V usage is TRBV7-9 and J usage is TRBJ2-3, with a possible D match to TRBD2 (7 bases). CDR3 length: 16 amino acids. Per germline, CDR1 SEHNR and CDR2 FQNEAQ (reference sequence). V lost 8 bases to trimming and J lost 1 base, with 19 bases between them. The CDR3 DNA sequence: TGTGCCAGCGGAAGTACAGGGAGGGTAGGCACAGATACGCAGTATTTT. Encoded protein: CASGSTGRVGTDTQYF. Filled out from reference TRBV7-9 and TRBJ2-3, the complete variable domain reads DTGVSQNPRHKITKRGQNVTFRCDPISEHNRLYWYRQTLGQGPEFLTYFQNEAQLEKSRLLSDRFSAERPKGSFSTLEIQRTEQGDSAMYLCASGSTGRVGTDTQYFGPGTRLTVL.

CDR3 coding DNA: TGTGCCAGCGGCAGGTCTAGCAATCAGCCCCAGCATTTT. Its protein is CASGRSSNQPQHF. The gene calls are TRBV27 and TRBJ1-5; D is unclear. V was cut by 8 bases and J by 0 bases, with 8 bases left in between. The CDR3 has 13 amino acids. Germline CDR1 reads MNHEY; CDR2 reads SMNVEV (reference sequence).

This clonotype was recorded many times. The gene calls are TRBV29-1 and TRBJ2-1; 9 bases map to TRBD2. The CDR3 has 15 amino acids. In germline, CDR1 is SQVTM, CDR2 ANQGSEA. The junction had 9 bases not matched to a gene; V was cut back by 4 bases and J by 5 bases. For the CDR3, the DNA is TGCAGCGTTGGCGGCCAGCGGGGGGCCGACAATGAGCAGTTCTTC. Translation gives CSVGGQRGADNEQFF.

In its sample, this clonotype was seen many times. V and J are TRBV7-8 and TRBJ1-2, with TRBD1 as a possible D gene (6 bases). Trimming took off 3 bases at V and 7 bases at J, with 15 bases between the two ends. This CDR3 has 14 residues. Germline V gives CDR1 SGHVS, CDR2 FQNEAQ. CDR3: CASSLLGRGSGYTF. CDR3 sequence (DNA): TGTGCCAGCAGCTTGTTGGGCAGGGGAAGTGGCTACACCTTC.

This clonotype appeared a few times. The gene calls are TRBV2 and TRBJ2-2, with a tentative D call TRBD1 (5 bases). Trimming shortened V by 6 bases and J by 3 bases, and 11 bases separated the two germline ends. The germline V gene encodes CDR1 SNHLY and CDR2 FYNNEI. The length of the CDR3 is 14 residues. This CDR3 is CASRAGRDTGELFF. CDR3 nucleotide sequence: TGTGCCAGCAGGGCCGGCAGGGACACCGGGGAGCTGTTTTTT.

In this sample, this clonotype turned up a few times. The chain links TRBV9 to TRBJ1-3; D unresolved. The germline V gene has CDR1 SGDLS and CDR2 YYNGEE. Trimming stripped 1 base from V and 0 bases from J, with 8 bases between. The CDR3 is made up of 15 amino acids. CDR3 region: CASSVTAFSGNTIYF. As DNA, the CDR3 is TGTGCCAGCAGCGTAACGGCCTTCTCTGGAAACACCATATATTTT. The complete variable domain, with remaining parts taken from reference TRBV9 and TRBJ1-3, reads DSGVTQTPKHLITATGQRVTLRCSPRSGDLSVYWYQQSLDQGLQFLIQYYNGEERAKGNILERFSAQQFPDLHSELNLSSLELGDSALYFCASSVTAFSGNTIYFGEGSWLTVV.

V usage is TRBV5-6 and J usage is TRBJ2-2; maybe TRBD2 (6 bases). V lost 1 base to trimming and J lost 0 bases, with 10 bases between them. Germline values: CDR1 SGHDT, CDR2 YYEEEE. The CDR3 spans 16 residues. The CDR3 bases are TGTGCCAGCAGCTTGAGACTAGGGTCGAACACCGGGGAGCTGTTTTTT. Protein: CASSLRLGSNTGELFF.

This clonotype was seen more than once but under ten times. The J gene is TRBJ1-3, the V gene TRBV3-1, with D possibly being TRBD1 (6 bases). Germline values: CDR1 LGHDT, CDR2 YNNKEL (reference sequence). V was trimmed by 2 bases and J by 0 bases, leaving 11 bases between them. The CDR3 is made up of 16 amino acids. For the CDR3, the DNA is TGTGCCAGCAGCCAACCGACAGGCAGCTCTGGAAACACCATATATTTT. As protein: CASSQPTGSSGNTIYF.

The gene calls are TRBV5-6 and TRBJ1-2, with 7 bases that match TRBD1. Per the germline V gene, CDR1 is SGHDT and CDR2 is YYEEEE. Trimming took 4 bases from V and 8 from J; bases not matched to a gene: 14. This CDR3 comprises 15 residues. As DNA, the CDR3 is TGTGCCAGCAGCCTGGGGGCTGGGCCACAGGGGGGCTACACCTTC. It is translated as CASSLGAGPQGGYTF.

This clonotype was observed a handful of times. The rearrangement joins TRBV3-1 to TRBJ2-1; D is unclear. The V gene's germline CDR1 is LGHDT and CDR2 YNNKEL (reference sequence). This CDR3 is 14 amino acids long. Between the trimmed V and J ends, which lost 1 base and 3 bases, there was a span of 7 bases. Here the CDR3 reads CASSQGWVYNEQFF. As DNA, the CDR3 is TGTGCCAGCAGCCAAGGGTGGGTCTACAATGAGCAGTTCTTC.

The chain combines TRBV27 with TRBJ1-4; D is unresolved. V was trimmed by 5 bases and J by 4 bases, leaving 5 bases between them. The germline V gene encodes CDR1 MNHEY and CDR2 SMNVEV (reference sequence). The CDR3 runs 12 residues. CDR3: CASSRHNEKLFF. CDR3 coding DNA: TGTGCCAGCAGTCGTCATAATGAAAAACTGTTTTTT.